This T cell receptor (beta chain) was captured by sequencing in a study of T cells in localized non-small cell lung cancer. General study findings and limits: Adjacent lung was found to contain a median approximately 50 of the top 100 tumor clones.

Sequencing was performed with immunoSEQ multiplex PCR; in TCRdb, only in-frame clones are kept and a portion is missing. In the table there are 40,000 or so clones, approximately 83% of which are singletons. Germline CDR1 reads MNHNS; CDR2 reads SASEGT. Losses at the gene ends were 3 bases for V and 4 bases for J; bases not matched to a gene: 6. The CDR3 has 15 residues. A note on this clone: Its antigen is unknown.

The material sequenced was peripheral blood, taken before any cancer treatment. The genes are TRBV6-1 and TRBJ1-5, with 7 bases matching TRBD1. The sequence derives from a man aged 40 to 69 with stage I lung adenocarcinoma. This CDR3 is CASSDWTGKNQPQHF. CDR3 nucleotides: TGTGCCAGCAGTGACTGGACAGGCAAGAATCAGCCCCAGCATTTT.